The clone carrying this T cell receptor (beta chain) was found many times. The germline V and J ends were trimmed by 7 bases and 2 bases, with 17 bases remaining between them. The CDR3 extends over 15 amino acids. This sample stems from a study of regulatory T cells in long-lasting Graves disease. Time point specified: newly diagnosed GD, antithyroid drugs for less than 3 months. The authors made the TCR library using RNA they extracted from PBMCs. For TCR beta, libraries came from iRepertoire HTBI primers and Arm-PCR of CDR3 regions. TCRdb itself ran the multiplex PCR reads through MiXCR, one entry per CDR3 protein. The sample carries around 250,000 distinct CDR3 sequences, about 17% recorded once. These records were also assigned to another study, of T cells in Graves' hyperthyroidism and ophthalmopathy. That work contributes: The study used the HTBI primer set for a first-round RT-PCR of the TCR CDR3. Also found in blood were most expanded thyroid clonotypes above 0.001.

The specimen comprised peripheral blood mononuclear cells (PBMCs), sampled at new diagnosis, from a patient treated with antithyroid drugs. The sequence was collected from a woman in her thirties with Graves disease. The chain combines TRBV12-3 or TRBV12-4 with TRBJ1-1, with no clear D. As DNA, the CDR3 is TGTGCCAGCACCCATCGTCGGATTCTTAACACTGAAGCTTTCTTT. The encoded protein is CASTHRRILNTEAFF.